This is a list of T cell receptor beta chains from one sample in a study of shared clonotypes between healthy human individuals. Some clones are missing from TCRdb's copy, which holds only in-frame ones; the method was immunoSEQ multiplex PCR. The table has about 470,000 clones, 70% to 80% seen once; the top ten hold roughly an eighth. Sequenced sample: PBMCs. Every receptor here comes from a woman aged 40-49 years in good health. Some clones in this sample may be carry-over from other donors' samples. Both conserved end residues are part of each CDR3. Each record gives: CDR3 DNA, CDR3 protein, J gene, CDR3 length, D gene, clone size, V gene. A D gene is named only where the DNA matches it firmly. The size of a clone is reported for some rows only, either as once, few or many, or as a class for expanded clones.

DNA: TGTGCCAGCAGCGTAGGTCCGGGGCTGGAAGCTTTCTTT
CDR3: CASSVGPGLEAFF
J: TRBJ1-1
length: 13
D: NA
size: NA
V: TRBV9

DNA: TGTGCCAGCAGTACCAAGGACAGCTGGCAAGAGACCCAGTACTTC
CDR3: CASSTKDSWQETQYF
J: TRBJ2-5
length: 15
D: NA
size: NA
V: TRBV28

DNA: TGTGCCAGCAGCTTGCGAAGTGCTCGGGGAGAGACCCAGTACTTC
CDR3: CASSLRSARGETQYF
J: TRBJ2-5
length: 15
D: NA
size: few
V: TRBV5-4

DNA: TGTGCCAGAAGCTTGACCGACCGCACGGATTTCCACAATGAGCAGTTCTTC
CDR3: CARSLTDRTDFHNEQFF
J: TRBJ2-1
length: 17
D: NA
size: NA
V: TRBV5-3

DNA: TGTGCCAGCAGTTTATCGGAAGGGCAGTATAATTCACCCCTCCACTTT
CDR3: CASSLSEGQYNSPLHF
J: TRBJ1-6
length: 16
D: NA
size: NA
V: TRBV27

DNA: TGCGCCAGCAGCTTGGTTCTGGGGGGGAGCACAGATACGCAGTATTTT
CDR3: CASSLVLGGSTDTQYF
J: TRBJ2-3
length: 16
D: TRBD2
size: NA
V: TRBV5-1

DNA: TGTGCCAGCCGAACTGGACAGGGATGGACCTACGAGCAGTACTTC
CDR3: CASRTGQGWTYEQYF
J: TRBJ2-7
length: 15
D: TRBD1
size: NA
V: TRBV28

DNA: TGTGCCAGCAGTGAAACGAATCCGGCAGGACTAGCGACCTCCTACGAGCAGTACTTC
CDR3: CASSETNPAGLATSYEQYF
J: TRBJ2-7
length: 19
D: TRBD2
size: NA
V: TRBV2

DNA: TGTGCCAGCAGGACGACAGGGGGCTACTATGAGCAGTTCTTC
CDR3: CASRTTGGYYEQFF
J: TRBJ2-1
length: 14
D: TRBD1
size: few
V: TRBV2

DNA: TGTGCCAGCTCTAGGGGGGTGTACACTGAAGCTTTCTTT
CDR3: CASSRGVYTEAFF
J: TRBJ1-1
length: 13
D: NA
size: NA
V: TRBV9

DNA: TGTGCCAGCAGCAAGCCTAGCGGGAGAGGGGGGGAGCAGTACTTC
CDR3: CASSKPSGRGGEQYF
J: TRBJ2-7
length: 15
D: TRBD2
size: NA
V: TRBV7-8

DNA: TGTGCCAGCAGCCAAACGTACGAGCAGTACTTC
CDR3: CASSQTYEQYF
J: TRBJ2-7
length: 11
D: NA
size: NA
V: TRBV28

DNA: TGTGCCATCAGTGGACCTAGCGGGAGACACCTCTACGAGCAGTACTTC
CDR3: CAISGPSGRHLYEQYF
J: TRBJ2-7
length: 16
D: TRBD2
size: NA
V: TRBV10-3

DNA: TGTGCCAGCAGCCAAACCCTCGCGGGGGGCTACGAGCAGTACTTC
CDR3: CASSQTLAGGYEQYF
J: TRBJ2-7
length: 15
D: TRBD2
size: many
V: TRBV5-4

DNA: TGTGCCAGCTCCGATGCAAGGCGGTATGGAAACACCATATATTTT
CDR3: CASSDARRYGNTIYF
J: TRBJ1-3
length: 15
D: NA
size: once
V: TRBV28

DNA: TGTGCCAGCAGCTCGGCAAGGAACACTGAAGCTTTCTTT
CDR3: CASSSARNTEAFF
J: TRBJ1-1
length: 13
D: NA
size: NA
V: TRBV7-6

DNA: TGTGCCAGCACCCTCCCCGGGCAAGGGGGCGGTCAGCCCCAGCATTTT
CDR3: CASTLPGQGGGQPQHF
J: TRBJ1-5
length: 16
D: TRBD1
size: once
V: TRBV28

DNA: TGTGCCAGCAGCCAAGCGATGGGGACAGGGAGAGAGACCCAGTACTTC
CDR3: CASSQAMGTGRETQYF
J: TRBJ2-5
length: 16
D: TRBD1
size: NA
V: TRBV4-2

DNA: TGTGCCAGCAGCTCGTACCGGGCCAACAATGAGCAGTTCTTC
CDR3: CASSSYRANNEQFF
J: TRBJ2-1
length: 14
D: NA
size: NA
V: TRBV11-2

DNA: TGTGCCAGCAGTTGGAATGCGGGACTAGCGATAAGCGGGGCCACCGGGGAGCTGTTTTTT
CDR3: CASSWNAGLAISGATGELFF
J: TRBJ2-2
length: 20
D: TRBD2
size: NA
V: TRBV28

DNA: TGCGCCAGCAGCCAGACAGGGGGCGCCTACAATGAGCAGTTCTTC
CDR3: CASSQTGGAYNEQFF
J: TRBJ2-1
length: 15
D: TRBD1
size: NA
V: TRBV4-3

DNA: TGTGCCAGCAGCTTAGGGCGGCTAGCGAGCACAGATACGCAGTATTTT
CDR3: CASSLGRLASTDTQYF
J: TRBJ2-3
length: 16
D: NA
size: NA
V: TRBV7-9

DNA: TGTGCCAGCAGTTCGGGCGGGACTAGCACAGATACGCAGTATTTT
CDR3: CASSSGGTSTDTQYF
J: TRBJ2-3
length: 15
D: NA
size: NA
V: TRBV28

DNA: TGTGCCAGCAGATTGGCGGGCGCGAGGGAGTATGAGCAGTTCTTC
CDR3: CASRLAGAREYEQFF
J: TRBJ2-1
length: 15
D: NA
size: many
V: TRBV7-9

DNA: TGCGCCAGCAGTCCAACGACAGAAAGCACCGGGGAGCTGTTTTTT
CDR3: CASSPTTESTGELFF
J: TRBJ2-2
length: 15
D: NA
size: once
V: TRBV5-1

DNA: TGTGCCAGCAGCGTCAGACACCTCGCTAATGAAAAACTGTTTTTT
CDR3: CASSVRHLANEKLFF
J: TRBJ1-4
length: 15
D: NA
size: NA
V: TRBV7-8

DNA: TGTGCCAGCAGCGTAAGGGACAACTCCTACAATGAGCAGTTCTTC
CDR3: CASSVRDNSYNEQFF
J: TRBJ2-1
length: 15
D: NA
size: NA
V: TRBV9

DNA: TGTGCCAGCAGTTCCGGGACTTACTACTACGAGCAGTACTTC
CDR3: CASSSGTYYYEQYF
J: TRBJ2-7
length: 14
D: NA
size: NA
V: TRBV28

DNA: TGTGCCAGCAGCTTCGGCAACACTAACTATGGCTACACCTTC
CDR3: CASSFGNTNYGYTF
J: TRBJ1-2
length: 14
D: NA
size: few
V: TRBV11-2

DNA: TGTGCCAGCTCACCACTTCTTGCACAGGGGGGTGCCGGCGGCTACACCTTC
CDR3: CASSPLLAQGGAGGYTF
J: TRBJ1-2
length: 17
D: TRBD1
size: NA
V: TRBV18

DNA: TGTGCCAGCAGGACTCCTGCCTACGAGCAGTACTTC
CDR3: CASRTPAYEQYF
J: TRBJ2-7
length: 12
D: NA
size: NA
V: TRBV6-1

DNA: TGTGCCAGCAGTTTCAGGCAAAACACTGAAGCTTTCTTT
CDR3: CASSFRQNTEAFF
J: TRBJ1-1
length: 13
D: NA
size: NA
V: TRBV28

DNA: TGTGCTAGTGGTTTGGCATACCCGGGGGCTGAAGCTTTCTTT
CDR3: CASGLAYPGAEAFF
J: TRBJ1-1
length: 14
D: NA
size: NA
V: TRBV12-5

DNA: TGTGCCAGCAGGGCCGGGACTCAATACGAGCAGTACTTC
CDR3: CASRAGTQYEQYF
J: TRBJ2-7
length: 13
D: NA
size: NA
V: TRBV7-2

DNA: TGTGCCACCAGGGACAGGGGCGGCTCTAACACTGAAGCTTTCTTT
CDR3: CATRDRGGSNTEAFF
J: TRBJ1-1
length: 15
D: TRBD1
size: NA
V: TRBV6-5

DNA: TGTGCCAGTAGTATGCGGGGGGTCTTGCGAGCTTTCTTT
CDR3: CASSMRGVLRAFF
J: TRBJ1-1
length: 13
D: NA
size: NA
V: TRBV19

DNA: TGTGCCAGCAGCATGGGGACTCCCGTCATCTACGAGCAGTACTTC
CDR3: CASSMGTPVIYEQYF
J: TRBJ2-7
length: 15
D: NA
size: NA
V: TRBV21-1